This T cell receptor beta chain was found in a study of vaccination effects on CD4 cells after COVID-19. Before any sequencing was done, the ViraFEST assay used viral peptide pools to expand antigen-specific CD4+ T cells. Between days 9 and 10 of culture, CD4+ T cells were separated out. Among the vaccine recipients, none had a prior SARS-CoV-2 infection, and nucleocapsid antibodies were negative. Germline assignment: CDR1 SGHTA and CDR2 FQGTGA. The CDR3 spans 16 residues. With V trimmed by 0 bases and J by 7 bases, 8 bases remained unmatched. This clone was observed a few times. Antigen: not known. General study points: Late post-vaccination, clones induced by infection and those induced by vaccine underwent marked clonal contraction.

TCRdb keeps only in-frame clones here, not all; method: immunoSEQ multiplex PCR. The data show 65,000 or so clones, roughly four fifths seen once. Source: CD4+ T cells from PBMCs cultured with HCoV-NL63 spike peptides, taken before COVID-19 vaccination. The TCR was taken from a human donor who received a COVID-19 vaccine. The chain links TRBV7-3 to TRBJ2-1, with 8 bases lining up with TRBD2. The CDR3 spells CASSLTGSGGANEQFF. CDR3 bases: TGTGCCAGCAGCTTAACGGGTTCGGGGGGGGCGAATGAGCAGTTCTTC.